This TCR beta chain is from a study of cytomegalovirus exposure and HLA in healthy donors (dated by TCRdb to about 2017). As for the study more broadly: In an earlier analysis of under 600 of the donors, 250 to 350 Gb of sequence data and just under 120 million unique TCR beta sequences from 150 million to 200 million T cells were reported. The study profiled the T cell repertoires of more than 500 subjects by immunosequencing and related them to cytomegalovirus serostatus. Genome-wide SNP genotypes for about 65% of the roughly 670 donors were used in a later genetic analysis, which treated that subset as a discovery cohort. All discovery cohort repertoires had been generated on a single sequencing platform. Rather than drawing on any new phenotypic data, the later analysis identified candidate immune exposures from TCR beta sequences and the way those sequences occurred across donors. Along with the roughly 670-subject first cohort, a separate validation cohort of approximately 110 different subjects was used. Across approximately 420 genotyped donors of the cohort, an average of roughly 230,000 unique TCR beta nucleotide sequences per donor were sequenced, and around 19% of those sequences were non-productive. Donor age, sex, ethnicity and CMV serostatus were collected together with the repertoire data. Both class I and class II loci were covered by HLA typing, at four-digit resolution. Roughly 320 gigabases of sequencing data and around 88 million unique TCR sequences made up an early release that covered under 750 HLA-typed donors. Several DR-DQ haplotypes were treated as single units for association and clustering because of strong linkage in the cohort. To predict cytomegalovirus infection status, the study brought together high-throughput TCR immunosequencing, statistical association of individual TCRs with disease status, and machine learning. To study patterns of TCR occurrence, a later analysis re-analyzed previously published TCR beta repertoires from 666 donors and added high-resolution HLA genotyping. The aim of the study was to test whether cataloging public T cell receptors could identify signatures of past pathogen exposure. Among the roughly 400 genotyped donors, more than 70% belonged to the genetic ancestry cluster associated with self-reported Caucasian donors. An earlier analysis of 587 of the donors applied high-throughput TCR beta sequencing to assess whether each TCR beta V gene segment acted as functional or pseudogenic. Typing coverage differed by locus: A, B, C, DRB1 and DQB1 were typed in about 629-640 donors, DQA1 in roughly 510, DPA1 in some 610, and DPB1 in approximately 450. Beyond this particular receptor, the publication reports: When HLA alleles, especially DR and DQ, strongly co-occurred, attributing TCR associations to individual alleles was difficult. A later analysis found that HLA-associated TCR beta chains were more clonally expanded and had lower generation probabilities than equally common non-associated chains. A later genetic analysis associated a missense DCLRE1C variant with V-gene and J-gene trimming of TCR beta chains, and an independent cohort replicated the association. Because HLA typing was missing for some donors at each locus, association tests included only the typed subset. The authors suggested that the approach could potentially be extended to other disease states and immunological phenotypes. In a later analysis, TCR association rates were found to vary across HLA loci, with the most associated TCRs seen for DRB1 alleles and the fewest for HLA-C alleles. A later analysis found that most CMV-associated TCR beta chains appeared HLA-restricted, with HLA associations seemingly driven largely by CMV exposure. Most TCR sequences were observed very rarely across donors, whereas some public TCRs were present in many individuals. Broadly in line with IMGT annotations, most TCR beta V segments showed up in productive rearrangements about 90% or about 30% of the time in an earlier analysis of a few hundred of the donors. In a later genetic analysis, fewer N-insertions in productive TCRs were reported among donors in an Asian-associated ancestry cluster than the roughly 700-donor mean. Because the 87-base-pair reads could not distinguish some IMGT-functional V segments, including TRBV6-2 and TRBV6-3, those segments were excluded. Linkage disequilibrium might explain the correlated functional status among segregating V segments, but an unknown experimental factor could not be ruled out. In both the original and validation cohorts, the classifier was reported to diagnose cytomegalovirus status with high specificity and sensitivity. A few of the identified cytomegalovirus-associated TCR beta chains were confirmed in vitro to be specific for cytomegalovirus antigens. A further reported finding was that TCR beta sequences accurately predicted the HLA-A and HLA-B alleles for most subjects in the first cohort. The cohort was sequenced for TCR beta chains only, and without alpha or paired-chain data the features that could be detected were limited. A cluster of highly shared sequence variants was judged likely to represent a technical artifact of the sequencing pipeline. A later analysis reported that several top co-occurrence clusters appeared linked to parvovirus B19, influenza, CMV and Epstein-Barr virus. In a later analysis, some 17,000 TCR beta sequences were associated with specific HLA alleles at a false discovery rate of 0.05. The presence/absence analyses assumed that sequencing depth was roughly uniform across donors, and that assumption may not be true. Because counts were too low, around 18 rarely observed V segments, including chromosome 9 orphons, were left out of the earlier analysis of 500 to 750 of the donors. For the cohort, immune exposure information was limited to CMV serostatus. The study listed 150 to 200 TCR beta chains as associated with cytomegalovirus.

V lost 1 base and J lost 9 bases; the stretch between them is 7 bases long. Reading the germline V gene (reference sequence) gives CDR1 SGHAT and CDR2 FQDESV. CDR3 length: 12 amino acids, cysteine to phenylalanine. The entry retains the CDR3 DNA only, 36 bases that are in frame from base 1. The library was prepared using the immunoSEQ multiplex PCR assay. A mixture of 60 forward primers for TCR Vbeta segments and 13 reverse primers for TCR Jbeta segments was used in the multiplex PCR. The CDR3 region of rearranged TCR beta genes was amplified from genomic DNA with a multiplex PCR assay. The amplified TCR beta libraries were sequenced on the Illumina HiSeq System as 87-base-pair reads. For the original study's pipeline: A later analysis tallied 75 million to 95 million unique TCR beta chains across the 600 to 700 repertoires, and approximately 9.9 million of those chains were shared by two or more donors. A nearest-neighbor algorithm error-corrected the raw reads and collapsed the reads into unique sequences, merging closely related sequences to remove PCR and sequencing errors. CDR3 sequences were aligned to IMGT reference sequences to assign V, D and J gene segments. Each retained sequence needed at least a six-nucleotide match to both a V gene segment and a J gene segment. Rearrangements were called productive when the CDR3 lacked stop codons and stayed in frame with V and J; all others were non-productive. Following IMGT convention, CDR3 was defined as the stretch from the second conserved V-encoded cysteine up to the conserved J-encoded phenylalanine. In an earlier analysis of more than 550 of the donors, sequences lacking an unambiguous match to a single V gene segment were excluded. An earlier analysis of around 600 of the donors classified V segments as functional when productive rearrangements were above 56.7% and as segregating when the standard deviation between donors was above 5%. A statistical classification framework was built to diagnose cytomegalovirus status from the catalog of TCR beta chain sequences. In a later analysis, TCR nucleotide sequences were compared against IMGT/GENE-DB human TR gene sequences so that V and J genes could be assigned. In a later analysis, CDR3 sequences and most-parsimonious VDJ recombination scenarios were assigned using the TCRdist pipeline. In a later analysis, each TCR beta chain was defined by its CDR3 amino acid sequence together with its V-gene family, and reads lacking a unique V-gene family were excluded. To address suspected cross-contamination and a sequencing artifact, a later analysis removed approximately 600 highly shared, low-generation-probability nucleotide sequences. In a later analysis, a clonal expansion index was calculated for each public chain from normalized within-repertoire ranks of inferred template counts. In a later analysis, generation probabilities were computed using a VDJ recombination model fitted to out-of-frame rearrangements, and the results were checked against IGoR. In a later analysis, TCR-TCR, TCR-HLA and TCR-CMV co-occurrence was scored with hypergeometric tests, and a repertoire-size bias correction was applied to TCR pairs. To estimate false discovery rates, a later analysis permuted the HLA or CMV assignments 20 times. In a later analysis, co-occurring TCRs were grouped using DBSCAN, and TCRdist sequence similarity was added for clustering within HLA-allele-positive subsets. For co-occurrence clustering, repertoires with fewer than 30,000 or more than 120,000 public chains were excluded, along with five or six repertoires with anomalous nucleotide sharing. Sourced from immuneACCESS, this table was stored by TCRdb with only in-frame sequences that have V and J called. A share of the clones is absent; for the studies checked, an unresolved V gene accounts for under half, and the remainder has no known explanation. Clone size and the V and J calls come from that table; the DNA yielded D and trimming. A total of hundreds of thousands of clones appear in this sample, about 70% of them only once. About 2.8% of the sample comes from the top ten.

In total, roughly 670 healthy bone marrow donors made up the cohort. At the time of sampling, all cohort members were nominally healthy, though unrecorded immune exposures were likely present. The donor tested CMV seropositive and was one of the 289 seropositive cohort members. A peripheral blood sample was collected from each donor, and TCR beta sequencing was performed on peripheral blood mononuclear cells. The Qiagen DNeasy Blood Extraction Kit was used to extract genomic DNA from the blood cell samples. In its sample, this clone was seen once. The specificity of this receptor is unknown. No base quality information exists; no much larger clone differs at one position.

Input material: PBMCs. The TCR was taken from a man aged 40-49 years in good health and CMV-seropositive. In this chain, TRBV11-1 is recombined with TRBJ2-1; there is no confident call for the D gene. Here the CDR3 is given as CASSLEPGEQFF. The bases read TGTGCCAGCAGCTTAGAACCGGGTGAGCAGTTCTTC.